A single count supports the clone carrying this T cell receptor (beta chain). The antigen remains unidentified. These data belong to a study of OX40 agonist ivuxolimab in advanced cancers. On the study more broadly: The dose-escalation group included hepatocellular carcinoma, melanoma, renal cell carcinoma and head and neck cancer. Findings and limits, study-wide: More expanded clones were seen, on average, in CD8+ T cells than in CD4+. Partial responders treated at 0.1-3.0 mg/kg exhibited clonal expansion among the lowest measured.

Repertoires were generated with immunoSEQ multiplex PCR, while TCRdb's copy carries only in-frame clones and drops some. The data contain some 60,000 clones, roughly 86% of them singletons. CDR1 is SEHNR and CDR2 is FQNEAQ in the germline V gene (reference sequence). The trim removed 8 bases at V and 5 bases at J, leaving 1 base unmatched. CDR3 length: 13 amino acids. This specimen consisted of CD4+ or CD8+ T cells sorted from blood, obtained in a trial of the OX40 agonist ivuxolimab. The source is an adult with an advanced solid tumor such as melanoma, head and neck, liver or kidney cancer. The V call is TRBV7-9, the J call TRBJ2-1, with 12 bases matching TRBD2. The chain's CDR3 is CASWTSGNNEQFF. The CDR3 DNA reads TGTGCCAGCTGGACTAGCGGGAACAATGAGCAGTTCTTC.